These 23 T cell receptor beta chains originate from one sample sequenced in a study of tumor-infiltrating lymphocytes in oesophageal squamous cell carcinoma. Using its own MiXCR run on the PCR reads, TCRdb lists one record per CDR3 protein. This sample has 18,000 or so distinct CDR3 sequences, with roughly two fifths found just once. Sequenced material: normal esophageal tissue next to the tumor. The source is a male donor with esophageal squamous cell carcinoma.

Ten or more counts support this clonotype. A much larger clone differs by one base, so this may be a read error. The chain employs TRBV7-9 and TRBJ2-7, with 15 bases lining up with TRBD2. After removal of 1 base from V and 7 bases from J, the junction contained 8 bases not matched to a gene. This CDR3 contains 17 residues. Looked up from germline, CDR1 is SEHNR and CDR2 is FQNEAQ (reference sequence). The chain's CDR3 is CASSLGTSGRGTGEQYF. The CDR3 DNA reads TGTGCCAGCAGCTTAGGGACTAGCGGGAGGGGGACAGGGGAGCAGTACTTC. Variable domain in full (rest from reference TRBV7-9 and TRBJ2-7): DTGVSQNPRHKITKRGQNVTFRCDPISEHNRLYWYRQTLGQGPEFLTYFQNEAQLEKSRLLSDRFSAERPKGSFSTLEIQRTEQGDSAMYLCASSLGTSGRGTGEQYFGPGTRLTVT.

The chain is built from TRBV7-2 and TRBJ2-3; D is perhaps TRBD2 (5 bases). With the DNA end fitting TRBJ2-7 better, the J assignment may be wrong. Germline CDR1 reads SGHTA; CDR2 reads FQGNSA. This CDR3 comprises 13 residues. The CDR3 spells CASSFGGFNEQYF. Written as DNA, the CDR3 is TGTGCCAGCAGCTTCGGCGGGTTCAATGAGCAGTACTTC.

V gene TRBV28 combines with J gene TRBJ2-3, with 9 positions matching TRBD1. The germline gives CDR1 MDHEN, CDR2 SYDVKM. V shed 8 bases and J 3 bases; nucleotides not matched to a gene: 12. CDR3 size: 16 residues. This CDR3 is CASPSGRTGATDTQYF. The CDR3 DNA is TGTGCCAGCCCCTCGGGTCGGACAGGGGCAACAGATACGCAGTATTTT.

In this sample, this clonotype turned up many times. This CDR3 reads CASSDAGGVNEQYF. The DNA of the CDR3 is TGTGCCAGCAGTGACGCAGGGGGTGTCAACGAGCAGTACTTC. The chain links TRBV6-1 to TRBJ2-7; 7 nucleotides align to TRBD1. Losses at the gene ends were 3 bases for V and 5 bases for J; bases not matched to a gene: 7. There are 14 residues in the CDR3. Germline V gene sequence: CDR1 MNHNS, CDR2 SASEGT.

This clonotype has at least ten counts. The V call is TRBV19, the J call TRBJ2-3; D is unclear. CDR3 length equals 14 residues. Between the trimmed V and J ends, which lost 3 bases and 2 bases, there was a span of 9 bases. Germline V gene lookup returns CDR1 LNHDA and CDR2 SQIVND (reference sequence). CDR3 in amino acids: CASSIGVPTDTQYF. CDR3 DNA sequence: TGTGCCAGTAGTATTGGGGTACCCACAGATACGCAGTATTTT.

A note on this clonotype: This clone may be a read error of a much larger clone one base away. The chain is built from TRBV5-4 and TRBJ2-1; D gene ambiguous. Germline V CDR1 and CDR2: SGHNT, YYREEE (reference sequence). This CDR3 contains 15 residues. CDR3 sequence: CASSLDPGSSYEQFF. DNA of the CDR3: TGCGCCAGCAGCTTGGACCCGGGTAGCTCCTACGAGCAGTTCTTC.

At least ten counts were recorded for this clonotype. The rearrangement uses TRBV5-5 and TRBJ2-5; a weak D match, TRBD1 (6 bases). CDR1 and CDR2 (germline): SGHKS, YYEKEE (reference sequence). V was shortened by 2 bases and J by 5 bases, with 10 bases between the two germline ends. The CDR3 totals 13 residues. The chain's CDR3 is CASSFPTGETQYF. The CDR3 DNA reads as TGTGCCAGCAGCTTTCCCACAGGGGAGACCCAGTACTTC.

This clonotype was observed once. The CDR3 spells CASRTQGTIRNSPLHF. The CDR3 DNA is TGTGCCAGCAGGACACAGGGAACGATACGGAATTCACCCCTCCACTTT. The chain carries TRBV6-1 and TRBJ1-6, with D maybe TRBD1 (6 bases). CDR1 is MNHNS, CDR2 SASEGT, per germline. Between the trimmed V and J ends, which lost 6 bases and 7 bases, there was a span of 19 bases. The CDR3 covers 16 residues.

The rearrangement links TRBV12-3 or TRBV12-4 to TRBJ2-5; 10 bases map to TRBD1. The CDR3 runs 14 residues. V trimming: 5 bases; J trimming: 4 bases; junction bases outside the gene matches: 4. CDR3: CASSKGDRGETQYF. The CDR3 bases are TGTGCCAGCAGTAAGGGGGACAGGGGAGAGACCCAGTACTTC.

This rearrangement joins TRBV10-3 to TRBJ2-3, with D possibly TRBD1 on 6 matching bases. V lost 0 bases and J lost 0, with 7 bases in between. The CDR3 covers 15 residues. Germline CDR1 is ENHRY and CDR2 is SYGVKD. As DNA, the CDR3 is TGTGCCATCAGTGAGTCGGGGGCTAGCACAGATACGCAGTATTTT. Translated: CAISESGASTDTQYF.

As regards this clonotype: The final CDR3 position lacks the conserved phenylalanine or tryptophan, pointing to a likely read error. The DNA is omitted, as the CDR3 cannot be located on it reliably, and the CDR3 follows TCRdb's listing. The chain's CDR3 is CASSYSRSGGTGELFFG. The chain has TRBV6-6 and TRBJ2-2; the table's D call of TRBD2 was not tested on the DNA. CDR1 is MNHNY and CDR2 is SVGAGI in the germline V gene (reference sequence). The CDR3 extends over 17 residues, inclusive of both ends.

Regarding this clonotype: In this CDR3 the conserved last residue, phenylalanine or tryptophan, is missing, so a read error is likely. Because the CDR3's place on the DNA is in doubt, the DNA is left out and the CDR3 is given as listed by TCRdb. The chain carries TRBV7-2 and TRBJ2-6; the table gives TRBD2 as D, unverified against the DNA. Germline values: CDR1 SGHTA, CDR2 FQGNSA. Including both end residues, the CDR3 is 18 amino acids long. This CDR3 is CASSLKLAGGFNEQFFGA.

This chain uses TRBV20-1 with TRBJ2-3; a possible D gene is TRBD1 (5 bases). The CDR3 length is 14 residues. Trimming took off 3 bases at V and 0 bases at J, with 10 bases between the two ends. CDR1 DFQATT and CDR2 SNEGSKA come from the germline V gene (reference sequence). For the CDR3, the DNA is TGCAGTGCTAGGGACATTCTTAGCACAGATACGCAGTATTTT. It encodes CSARDILSTDTQYF.

This sequence joins TRBV10-1 and TRBJ2-3, with D perhaps TRBD2 (6 bases). The CDR3 has 15 residues. CDR1 and CDR2 (germline): WNHNN, SYGVQD (reference sequence). V lost 7 bases and J 0 bases, leaving 14 bases between the germline ends. CDR3 sequence (DNA): TGCGCCAGCACGGTAGCGGAAACTAGCACAGATACGCAGTATTTT. Its protein is CASTVAETSTDTQYF.

This clonotype was detected a few times. The CDR3 is CASSWGGANRGTQYF. CDR3 coding DNA: TGTGCCAGCAGCTGGGGGGGGGCTAACCGGGGGACCCAGTACTTC. The genes are TRBV5-4 and TRBJ2-5, with a tentative D call TRBD2 (7 bases). The CDR3 contains 15 residues. CDR1 and CDR2 from the germline V gene are SGHNT and YYREEE (reference sequence). The V and J ends lost 3 bases and 7 bases respectively, with 19 bases between them.

In this sample, this clonotype turned up many times. The J gene is TRBJ2-3, the V gene TRBV5-4; D call uncertain. Per the germline V gene, CDR1 is SGHNT and CDR2 is YYREEE (reference sequence). The CDR3 length is 15 residues. V lost 0 bases and J lost 0, with 8 bases in between. CDR3 amino acids: CASSLDSRSTDTQYF. The CDR3 coding sequence is TGTGCCAGCAGCTTGGATTCAAGGAGCACAGATACGCAGTATTTT.

The rearrangement uses TRBV7-6 and TRBJ2-7, with no clear D. The DNA end lines up better with TRBJ2-5; the J call may be wrong. The germline V gene has CDR1 SGHVS and CDR2 FNYEAQ. The CDR3 is 11 amino acids. Written as DNA, the CDR3 is TGTGCCTGTGGGCTCCAAGAGACCCAGTACTTC. Its protein is CACGLQETQYF.

This clonotype was seen repeatedly, ten times or more. The chain carries TRBV7-8 and TRBJ2-1; 7 nucleotides align to TRBD2. The J call is doubtful: the DNA matches TRBJ2-7 better. Germline values: CDR1 SGHVS, CDR2 FQNEAQ. The CDR3 consists of 16 residues. The CDR3 protein is CASTPRGGSSYNEQYF. The CDR3 bases are TGTGCCAGCACCCCCCGGGGCGGGAGCTCCTACAATGAGCAGTACTTC.

This clonotype came up a few times. The rearrangement joins TRBV7-2 to TRBJ2-1, with 9 bases fitting TRBD1. Germline V lookup: CDR1 SGHTA, CDR2 FQGNSA. The CDR3 spans 18 residues. J was trimmed by 4 bases and V by 4 bases; bases with no gene match: 14. The CDR3: CASSSRLPGTGTYNEQFF. CDR3 DNA: TGTGCCAGCAGCTCACGACTCCCCGGGACAGGGACATACAATGAGCAGTTCTTC.

This clonotype was seen a few times. This sequence joins TRBV5-1 and TRBJ2-3; 8 bases map to TRBD1. The CDR3 covers 15 residues. Germline V lookup: CDR1 SGHRS, CDR2 YFSETQ. The V segment lost 5 bases and the J segment 2 bases; nucleotides outside the gene matches: 7. DNA of the CDR3: TGCGCCAGCAGGCCCGGGACAGGTAACACAGATACGCAGTATTTT. It is translated as CASRPGTGNTDTQYF.

This clonotype is categorized as medium-sized (0.01 to 0.1%). The chain joins TRBV7-3 to TRBJ2-1, with a possible D match to TRBD2 (6 bases). Germline CDR1 and CDR2: SGHTA and FQGTGA. Between the trimmed V and J ends, which lost 2 bases and 7 bases, there was a span of 15 bases. The length of the CDR3 is 15 residues. CDR3 amino acids: CASSLGSGGWNEQFF. In DNA form, the CDR3 reads TGTGCCAGCAGCTTAGGTTCCGGAGGGTGGAATGAGCAGTTCTTC.

This clonotype has just a few counts. This sequence joins TRBV19 and TRBJ2-1, with 12 bases that match TRBD2. The DNA end lines up better with TRBJ2-7; the J call may be wrong. Germline CDR1 is LNHDA and CDR2 is SQIVND (reference sequence). The CDR3 loop spans 17 amino acids. In DNA form, the CDR3 reads TGTGCCAGTAGTGGATCTAGCGGGAGGGCCTGGCGCAATGAGCAGTACTTC. Encoded protein: CASSGSSGRAWRNEQYF.

The chain couples TRBV7-2 to TRBJ1-2; 7 bases fit TRBD1. The CDR3 spans 17 residues. After removal of 4 bases from V and 3 bases from J, the junction contained 14 bases not matched to a gene. Germline CDR1 reads SGHTA; CDR2 reads FQGNSA. The CDR3 DNA is TGTGCCAGCAGCTCGCAAACCGGGACAGTTAGGGACTATGGCTACACCTTC. Its protein product is CASSSQTGTVRDYGYTF.